Listed below are T cell receptor beta chains from one sample, sequenced in a study of T cell responses to AZD1222 COVID-19 vaccine. Only in-frame clones appear in the TCRdb table, and some are missing; sequencing was by immunoSEQ multiplex PCR. The table lists about 120,000 clones, 70% to 90% of them singletons. Here the sequenced sample was peripheral blood, taken on day 0 of AZD1222 vaccination. Receptor source: an adult in good health. CDR3s include the opening cysteine and the closing phenylalanine or tryptophan. D genes are given only for firm matches. Not every row has a clone size; where given, it reads once, few, many or a size class.

cdr3_nt: TGTGCCAGCGGGGGGGAGGGATATAATTCACCCCTCCACTTT; cdr3_aa: CASGGEGYNSPLHF; j_call: TRBJ1-6; cdr3_length: 14; clone_size: few; d_call: -; v_call: TRBV2
cdr3_nt: TGTGCCAGTAAGTCCCAAGGGGGCGGGTGGTCTGAAGCTTTCTTT; cdr3_aa: CASKSQGGGWSEAFF; j_call: TRBJ1-1; cdr3_length: 15; clone_size: -; d_call: TRBD1; v_call: TRBV19
cdr3_nt: TGTGCCAGCAGGGGACTTGAAGATACGCAGTATTTT; cdr3_aa: CASRGLEDTQYF; j_call: TRBJ2-3; cdr3_length: 12; clone_size: -; d_call: -; v_call: TRBV2
cdr3_nt: TGTGCCAGCAGCTTAGACGGGACAGTTTCGTTCTTC; cdr3_aa: CASSLDGTVSFF; j_call: TRBJ2-1; cdr3_length: 12; clone_size: once; d_call: TRBD1; v_call: TRBV11-2
cdr3_nt: TGTGCCAGCAGTTTTTGGGGTGAGGGTCGTGAAGCTTTCTTT; cdr3_aa: CASSFWGEGREAFF; j_call: TRBJ1-1; cdr3_length: 14; clone_size: once; d_call: -; v_call: TRBV27
cdr3_nt: TGTGCCAGCAGTGGGTACAGGGAAGAAACTAACTATGGCTACACCTTC; cdr3_aa: CASSGYREETNYGYTF; j_call: TRBJ1-2; cdr3_length: 16; clone_size: once; d_call: -; v_call: TRBV7-8
cdr3_nt: TGTGCCAGCAGCATCGGCGGGACAAGTGGAAACACCATATATTTT; cdr3_aa: CASSIGGTSGNTIYF; j_call: TRBJ1-3; cdr3_length: 15; clone_size: once; d_call: -; v_call: TRBV9
cdr3_nt: TGTGCCAGCAGTTACTCGCCGAACTATGGCTACACCTTC; cdr3_aa: CASSYSPNYGYTF; j_call: TRBJ1-2; cdr3_length: 13; clone_size: -; d_call: -; v_call: TRBV6-8
cdr3_nt: TGTGCCAGCAGCAAAGAGTGTCCGACGATGTCTCCCCAGCATTTT; cdr3_aa: CASSKECPTMSPQHF; j_call: TRBJ1-5; cdr3_length: 15; clone_size: -; d_call: -; v_call: TRBV21-1
cdr3_nt: TGTGCCAGTAGTACCTACCGCGCCCAGGAAAAGGATGAAAAACTGTTTTTT; cdr3_aa: CASSTYRAQEKDEKLFF; j_call: TRBJ1-4; cdr3_length: 17; clone_size: -; d_call: -; v_call: TRBV19
cdr3_nt: TGTGCCAGCAGCCGACCTCACCTAGCGCCCAGCACAGATACGCAGTATTTT; cdr3_aa: CASSRPHLAPSTDTQYF; j_call: TRBJ2-3; cdr3_length: 17; clone_size: -; d_call: -; v_call: TRBV7-3
cdr3_nt: TGTGCCAGCAGCCCCAGGGTATCCGGGGAGCTGTTTTTT; cdr3_aa: CASSPRVSGELFF; j_call: TRBJ2-2; cdr3_length: 13; clone_size: -; d_call: -; v_call: TRBV7-8
cdr3_nt: TGTGCCAGTAGTACCGAGCTAGGAAACACCATATATTTT; cdr3_aa: CASSTELGNTIYF; j_call: TRBJ1-3; cdr3_length: 13; clone_size: -; d_call: -; v_call: TRBV19
cdr3_nt: TGTGCCAGCACCCGGTCGGGCGCAGCCACCTACAATGAGCAGTTCTTC; cdr3_aa: CASTRSGAATYNEQFF; j_call: TRBJ2-1; cdr3_length: 16; clone_size: -; d_call: -; v_call: TRBV7-6
cdr3_nt: TGTGCCAGCTCTCCCCGTAACGGAGATACGCAGTATTTT; cdr3_aa: CASSPRNGDTQYF; j_call: TRBJ2-3; cdr3_length: 13; clone_size: -; d_call: -; v_call: TRBV12-3/TRBV12-4
cdr3_nt: TGTGCCAGCAGTGCAGGAGAACTAGCTAACACTGAAGCTTTCTTT; cdr3_aa: CASSAGELANTEAFF; j_call: TRBJ1-1; cdr3_length: 15; clone_size: -; d_call: -; v_call: TRBV2
cdr3_nt: TGTGCCAGCAGCTTAGGGCTGGTAAACACTGAAGCTTTCTTT; cdr3_aa: CASSLGLVNTEAFF; j_call: TRBJ1-1; cdr3_length: 14; clone_size: once; d_call: -; v_call: TRBV7-9
cdr3_nt: TGCAGCCTTTATGGCCCTATGGGGTTTTATAGCAATCAGCCCCAGCATTTT; cdr3_aa: CSLYGPMGFYSNQPQHF; j_call: TRBJ1-5; cdr3_length: 17; clone_size: -; d_call: -; v_call: TRBV29-1
cdr3_nt: TGCGCCAGCAGCCAGGAACAGGGTGCTGGCTACACCTTC; cdr3_aa: CASSQEQGAGYTF; j_call: TRBJ1-2; cdr3_length: 13; clone_size: -; d_call: -; v_call: TRBV4-3
cdr3_nt: TGTGCCAGCAGCTCACTCAGGAGCGCTGAAGCTTTCTTT; cdr3_aa: CASSSLRSAEAFF; j_call: TRBJ1-1; cdr3_length: 13; clone_size: -; d_call: -; v_call: TRBV13
cdr3_nt: TGTGCCAGCAGCTTATCGGGGCGGGGGAGCACTGAAGCTTTCTTT; cdr3_aa: CASSLSGRGSTEAFF; j_call: TRBJ1-1; cdr3_length: 15; clone_size: -; d_call: -; v_call: TRBV11-1
cdr3_nt: TGTGCCAGCAGCCTGACGTCGCACTCTGGAAACACCATATATTTT; cdr3_aa: CASSLTSHSGNTIYF; j_call: TRBJ1-3; cdr3_length: 15; clone_size: -; d_call: -; v_call: TRBV7-9
cdr3_nt: TGTGCCAGCAGCCTTCAGGGGGGCTACAATGAGCAGTTCTTC; cdr3_aa: CASSLQGGYNEQFF; j_call: TRBJ2-1; cdr3_length: 14; clone_size: -; d_call: -; v_call: TRBV14
cdr3_nt: TGTGCTAGTGGTTTGATCCAGATGAACACCGGGGAGCTGTTTTTT; cdr3_aa: CASGLIQMNTGELFF; j_call: TRBJ2-2; cdr3_length: 15; clone_size: -; d_call: -; v_call: TRBV12-5
cdr3_nt: TGTGCCAGCTCACTGCGAGAAGAGTCCACTGAAGCTTTCTTT; cdr3_aa: CASSLREESTEAFF; j_call: TRBJ1-1; cdr3_length: 14; clone_size: -; d_call: -; v_call: TRBV18
cdr3_nt: TGTGCCACCAGCAGAGGGGGCTACGAGCAGTACTTC; cdr3_aa: CATSRGGYEQYF; j_call: TRBJ2-7; cdr3_length: 12; clone_size: many; d_call: -; v_call: TRBV15
cdr3_nt: TGTGCCAGTTCGGACAGGGGGCGCGAGCAGTACTTC; cdr3_aa: CASSDRGREQYF; j_call: TRBJ2-7; cdr3_length: 12; clone_size: once; d_call: TRBD1; v_call: TRBV19
cdr3_nt: TGTGCCAGCAGCTTGGGGGGGTCCACGAAGACCGGCTACACCTTC; cdr3_aa: CASSLGGSTKTGYTF; j_call: TRBJ1-2; cdr3_length: 15; clone_size: -; d_call: -; v_call: TRBV5-4
cdr3_nt: TGTGCCAGCAGCAAGAGGGCAGGGGAAGAAAAACTGTTTTTT; cdr3_aa: CASSKRAGEEKLFF; j_call: TRBJ1-4; cdr3_length: 14; clone_size: -; d_call: -; v_call: TRBV9
cdr3_nt: TGTGCCAGCAGCTTCTCGGGGCCGAGTTACACTGAAGCTTTCTTT; cdr3_aa: CASSFSGPSYTEAFF; j_call: TRBJ1-1; cdr3_length: 15; clone_size: -; d_call: -; v_call: TRBV11-3
cdr3_nt: TGTGCCAGCAGTTACTCGAAGGCTAGTAACACTGAAGCTTTCTTT; cdr3_aa: CASSYSKASNTEAFF; j_call: TRBJ1-1; cdr3_length: 15; clone_size: -; d_call: -; v_call: TRBV6-5
cdr3_nt: TGTGCCAGCAGGGAAGGGTACCAAGAGACCCAGTACTTC; cdr3_aa: CASREGYQETQYF; j_call: TRBJ2-5; cdr3_length: 13; clone_size: -; d_call: -; v_call: TRBV6-1
cdr3_nt: TGTGCCAGTAGTGTCAACCCTTCCGGAGGGGGCTACACCTTC; cdr3_aa: CASSVNPSGGGYTF; j_call: TRBJ1-2; cdr3_length: 14; clone_size: once; d_call: -; v_call: TRBV19
cdr3_nt: TGTGCCAGCAGCGTCGGACATATATACGAGCAGTACTTC; cdr3_aa: CASSVGHIYEQYF; j_call: TRBJ2-7; cdr3_length: 13; clone_size: -; d_call: -; v_call: TRBV6-2/TRBV6-3
cdr3_nt: TGCGCCAGCAGCCAAGATGACAGAGCTAACTATGGCTACACCTTC; cdr3_aa: CASSQDDRANYGYTF; j_call: TRBJ1-2; cdr3_length: 15; clone_size: -; d_call: -; v_call: TRBV4-3
cdr3_nt: TGCGCCAGCAGCGGAATAGGGACAGGGTACAATGAGCAGTTCTTC; cdr3_aa: CASSGIGTGYNEQFF; j_call: TRBJ2-1; cdr3_length: 15; clone_size: -; d_call: TRBD1; v_call: TRBV5-1
cdr3_nt: TGCAGCGTTGAATTTTCAGGGGTAGATGAAAAACTGTTTTTT; cdr3_aa: CSVEFSGVDEKLFF; j_call: TRBJ1-4; cdr3_length: 14; clone_size: once; d_call: -; v_call: TRBV29-1
cdr3_nt: TGTGCCACCAGCAGAGCGGGGCGGGGGGCCGGCACAGATACGCAGTATTTT; cdr3_aa: CATSRAGRGAGTDTQYF; j_call: TRBJ2-3; cdr3_length: 17; clone_size: -; d_call: TRBD2; v_call: TRBV15
cdr3_nt: TGTGCTAGTGGGGGGACAGGAGATGTAAGAGTACAGCCCCAGCATTTT; cdr3_aa: CASGGTGDVRVQPQHF; j_call: TRBJ1-5; cdr3_length: 16; clone_size: -; d_call: TRBD1; v_call: TRBV12-5
cdr3_nt: TGTGCCAGCCATCTCCCGGACAGGGCTAATTCACCCCTCCACTTT; cdr3_aa: CASHLPDRANSPLHF; j_call: TRBJ1-6; cdr3_length: 15; clone_size: -; d_call: TRBD1; v_call: TRBV6-5
cdr3_nt: TGTGCCACCAGCAACCCAAAGGCATGGTCCTACAATGAGCAGTTCTTC; cdr3_aa: CATSNPKAWSYNEQFF; j_call: TRBJ2-1; cdr3_length: 16; clone_size: -; d_call: -; v_call: TRBV15
cdr3_nt: TGCAGCGCTCCAATATACTCAGGCTCCTACAATGAGCAGTTCTTC; cdr3_aa: CSAPIYSGSYNEQFF; j_call: TRBJ2-1; cdr3_length: 15; clone_size: -; d_call: -; v_call: TRBV29-1
cdr3_nt: TGTGCCAGCAGCCCCGACGGTTATAGCAATCAGCCCCAGCATTTT; cdr3_aa: CASSPDGYSNQPQHF; j_call: TRBJ1-5; cdr3_length: 15; clone_size: -; d_call: -; v_call: TRBV9
cdr3_nt: TGTGCCAGCGGACAGCACTATGGCTACACCTTC; cdr3_aa: CASGQHYGYTF; j_call: TRBJ1-2; cdr3_length: 11; clone_size: -; d_call: -; v_call: TRBV27
cdr3_nt: TGTGCCAGCAGCTTACGGCAGGCCGCGTTTTATGGCTACACCTTC; cdr3_aa: CASSLRQAAFYGYTF; j_call: TRBJ1-2; cdr3_length: 15; clone_size: -; d_call: -; v_call: TRBV11-2
cdr3_nt: TGTGCCAGCAGCTTACAACTAGCTAGCACAGATACGCAGTATTTT; cdr3_aa: CASSLQLASTDTQYF; j_call: TRBJ2-3; cdr3_length: 15; clone_size: few; d_call: -; v_call: TRBV7-2